The T cell receptor (beta chain) under discussion was sequenced for a study of blood T cells in healthy people across ages. A J-beta primer mix and a sample-barcoded 5' primer were used in a second PCR of about 7 to 11 cycles. TCRdb re-analysed the 5' RACE reads in MiXCR, keeping a single row per CDR3 protein. The sample has roughly 410,000 distinct CDR3 sequences, about 55% seen once. Germline lookup yields CDR1 SGHTA and CDR2 FQGNSA. This CDR3 is 15 amino acids long. V lost 4 bases and J lost 2; bases outside the gene matches: 7. This chain connects TRBV7-2 to TRBJ1-1; 7 nucleotides agree with TRBD1. The TCR comes from a man between 60 and 70 years old in good health. The sequenced sample consisted of blood. The chain's CDR3 is CASSSGGQINTEAFF. CDR3 DNA: TGTGCCAGCAGCTCGGGGGGACAGATTAACACTGAAGCTTTCTTT.